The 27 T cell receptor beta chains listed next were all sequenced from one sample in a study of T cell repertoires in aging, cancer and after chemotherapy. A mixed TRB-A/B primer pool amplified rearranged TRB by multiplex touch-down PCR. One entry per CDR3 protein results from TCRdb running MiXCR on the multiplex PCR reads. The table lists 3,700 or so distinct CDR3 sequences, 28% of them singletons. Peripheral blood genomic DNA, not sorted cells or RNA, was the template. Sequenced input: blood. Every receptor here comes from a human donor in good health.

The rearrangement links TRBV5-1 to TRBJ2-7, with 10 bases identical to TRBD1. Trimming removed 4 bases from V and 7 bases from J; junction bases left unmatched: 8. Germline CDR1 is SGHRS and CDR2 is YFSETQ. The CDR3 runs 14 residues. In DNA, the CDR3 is TGCGCCAGCAGCGGGGGACAGGGGTCACGGGAGCAGTACTTC. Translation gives CASSGGQGSREQYF.

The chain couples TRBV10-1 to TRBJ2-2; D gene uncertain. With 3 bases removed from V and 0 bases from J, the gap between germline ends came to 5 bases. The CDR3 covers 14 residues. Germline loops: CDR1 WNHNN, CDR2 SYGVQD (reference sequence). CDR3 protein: CASSEQTNTGELFF. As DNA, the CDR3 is TGCGCCAGCAGTGAACAGACGAACACCGGGGAGCTGTTTTTT.

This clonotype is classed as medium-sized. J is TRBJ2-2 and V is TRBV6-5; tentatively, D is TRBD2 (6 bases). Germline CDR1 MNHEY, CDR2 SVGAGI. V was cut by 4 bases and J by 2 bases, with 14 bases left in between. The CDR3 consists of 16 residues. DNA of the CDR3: TGTGCCAGCAGTTTTACCTCGGGGGATAACACCGGGGAGCTGTTTTTT. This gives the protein CASSFTSGDNTGELFF.

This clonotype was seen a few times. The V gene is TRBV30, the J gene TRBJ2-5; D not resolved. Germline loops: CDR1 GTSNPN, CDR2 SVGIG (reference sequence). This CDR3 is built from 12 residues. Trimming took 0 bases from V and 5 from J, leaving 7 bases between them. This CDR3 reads CAWSVQGETQYF. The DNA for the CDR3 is TGTGCCTGGAGTGTACAAGGGGAGACCCAGTACTTC.

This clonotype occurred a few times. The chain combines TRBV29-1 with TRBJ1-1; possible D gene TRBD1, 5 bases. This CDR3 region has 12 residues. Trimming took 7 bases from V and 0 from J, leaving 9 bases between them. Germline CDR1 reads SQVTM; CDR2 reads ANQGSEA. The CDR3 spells CSAVQVNTEAFF. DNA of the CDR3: TGCAGCGCCGTACAGGTGAACACTGAAGCTTTCTTT.

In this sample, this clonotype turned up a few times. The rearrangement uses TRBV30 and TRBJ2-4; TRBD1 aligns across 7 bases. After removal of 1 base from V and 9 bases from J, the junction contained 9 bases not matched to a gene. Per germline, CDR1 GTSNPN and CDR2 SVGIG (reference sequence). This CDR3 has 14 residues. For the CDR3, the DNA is TGTGCCTGGAGTGCGACAGGGTCGCTTGTCATTCAGTACTTC. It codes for CAWSATGSLVIQYF.

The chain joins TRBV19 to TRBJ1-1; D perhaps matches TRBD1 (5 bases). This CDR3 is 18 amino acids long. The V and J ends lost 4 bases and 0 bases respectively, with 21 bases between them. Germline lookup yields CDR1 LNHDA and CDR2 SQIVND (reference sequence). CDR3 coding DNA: TGTGCCAGTAGTACAATCGGACACCAGTTAACAATGAACACTGAAGCTTTCTTT. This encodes CASSTIGHQLTMNTEAFF. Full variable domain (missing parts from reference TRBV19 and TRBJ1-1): DGGITQSPKYLFRKEGQNVTLSCEQNLNHDAMYWYRQDPGQGLRLIYYSQIVNDFQKGDIAEGYSVSREKKESFPLTVTSAQKNPTAFYLCASSTIGHQLTMNTEAFFGQGTRLTVV.

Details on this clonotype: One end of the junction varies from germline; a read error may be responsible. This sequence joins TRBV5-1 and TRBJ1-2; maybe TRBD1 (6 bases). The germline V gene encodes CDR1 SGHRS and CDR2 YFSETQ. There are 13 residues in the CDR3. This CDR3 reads CASSNEDSYGYTF. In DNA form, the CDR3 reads TGTGCCAGCAGCAACGAGGACAGCTATGGCTACACCTTC.

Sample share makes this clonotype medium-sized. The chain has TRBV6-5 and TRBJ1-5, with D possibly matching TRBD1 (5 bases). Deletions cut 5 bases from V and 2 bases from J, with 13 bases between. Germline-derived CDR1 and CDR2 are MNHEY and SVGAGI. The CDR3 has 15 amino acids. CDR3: CASSAVGGGNQPQHF. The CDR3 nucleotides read TGTGCCAGCAGTGCTGTCGGGGGAGGCAATCAGCCCCAGCATTTT.

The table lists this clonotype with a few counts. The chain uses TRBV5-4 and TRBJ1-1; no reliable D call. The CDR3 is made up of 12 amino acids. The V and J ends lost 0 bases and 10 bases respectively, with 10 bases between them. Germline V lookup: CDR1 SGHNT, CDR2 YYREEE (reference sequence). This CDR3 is CASSLDLGGAFF. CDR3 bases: TGTGCCAGCAGCTTGGATCTCGGCGGAGCTTTCTTT.

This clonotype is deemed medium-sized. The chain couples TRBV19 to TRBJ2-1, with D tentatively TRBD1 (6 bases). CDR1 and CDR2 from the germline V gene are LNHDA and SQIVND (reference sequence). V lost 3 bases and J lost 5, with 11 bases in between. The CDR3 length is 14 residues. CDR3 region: CASSIRDINNEQFF. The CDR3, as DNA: TGTGCCAGTAGTATTCGGGACATTAACAATGAGCAGTTCTTC. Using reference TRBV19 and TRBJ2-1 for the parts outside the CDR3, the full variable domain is DGGITQSPKYLFRKEGQNVTLSCEQNLNHDAMYWYRQDPGQGLRLIYYSQIVNDFQKGDIAEGYSVSREKKESFPLTVTSAQKNPTAFYLCASSIRDINNEQFFGPGTRLTVL.

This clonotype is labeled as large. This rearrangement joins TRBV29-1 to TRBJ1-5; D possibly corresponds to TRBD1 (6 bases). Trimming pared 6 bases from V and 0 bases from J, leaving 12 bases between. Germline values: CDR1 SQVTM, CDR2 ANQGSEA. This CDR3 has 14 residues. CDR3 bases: TGCAGCGTGGGAACAGGGTCTAGCAATCAGCCCCAGCATTTT. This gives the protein CSVGTGSSNQPQHF.

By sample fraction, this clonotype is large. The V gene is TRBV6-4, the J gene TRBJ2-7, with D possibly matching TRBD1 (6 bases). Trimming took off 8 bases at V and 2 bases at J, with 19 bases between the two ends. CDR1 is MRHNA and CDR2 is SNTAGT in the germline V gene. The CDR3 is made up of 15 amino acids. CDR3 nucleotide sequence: TGTGCCAGCTACCCAGGGACACTCCCTGCCTACGAGCAGTACTTC. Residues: CASYPGTLPAYEQYF.

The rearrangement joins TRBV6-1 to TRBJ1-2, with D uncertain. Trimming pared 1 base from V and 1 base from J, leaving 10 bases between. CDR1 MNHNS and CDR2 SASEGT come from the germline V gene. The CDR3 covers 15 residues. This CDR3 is CASSEEGISNYGYTF. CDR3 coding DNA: TGTGCCAGCAGTGAAGAAGGGATTAGTAACTATGGCTACACCTTC.

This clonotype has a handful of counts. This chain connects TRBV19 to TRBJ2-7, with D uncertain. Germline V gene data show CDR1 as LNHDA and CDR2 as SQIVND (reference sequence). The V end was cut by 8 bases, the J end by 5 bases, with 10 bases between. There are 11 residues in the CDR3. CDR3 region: CASRGSHEQYF. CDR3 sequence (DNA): TGTGCCAGTCGCGGTTCCCACGAGCAGTACTTC.

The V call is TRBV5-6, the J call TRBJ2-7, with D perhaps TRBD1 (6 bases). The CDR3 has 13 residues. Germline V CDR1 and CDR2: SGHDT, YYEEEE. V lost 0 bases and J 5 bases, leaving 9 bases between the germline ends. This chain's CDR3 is CASSLVGGHEQYF. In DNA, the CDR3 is TGTGCCAGCAGCTTGGTTGGGGGCCACGAGCAGTACTTC.

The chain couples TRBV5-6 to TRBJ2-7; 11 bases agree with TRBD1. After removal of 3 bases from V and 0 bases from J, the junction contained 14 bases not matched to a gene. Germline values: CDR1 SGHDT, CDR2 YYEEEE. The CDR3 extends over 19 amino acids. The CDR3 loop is CASSWTGGPPHKSSYEQYF. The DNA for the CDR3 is TGTGCCAGCAGCTGGACAGGGGGCCCCCCCCATAAAAGCTCCTACGAGCAGTACTTC.

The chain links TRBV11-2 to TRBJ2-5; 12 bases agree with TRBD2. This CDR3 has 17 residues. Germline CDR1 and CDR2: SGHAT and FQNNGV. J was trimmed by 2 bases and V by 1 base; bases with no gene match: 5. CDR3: CASSLALAGGKQETQYF. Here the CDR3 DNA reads TGTGCCAGCAGCTTAGCACTAGCGGGGGGCAAACAAGAGACCCAGTACTTC. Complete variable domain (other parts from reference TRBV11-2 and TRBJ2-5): EAGVAQSPRYKIIEKRQSVAFWCNPISGHATLYWYQQILGQGPKLLIQFQNNGVVDDSQLPKDRFSAERLKGVDSTLKIQPAKLEDSAVYLCASSLALAGGKQETQYFGPGTRLLVL.

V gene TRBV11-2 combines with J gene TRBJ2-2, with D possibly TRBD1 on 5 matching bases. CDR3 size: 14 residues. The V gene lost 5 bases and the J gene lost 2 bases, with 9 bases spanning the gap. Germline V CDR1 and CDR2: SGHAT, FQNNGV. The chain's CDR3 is CASSRRGNTGELFF. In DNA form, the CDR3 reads TGTGCCAGCAGCCGTAGGGGCAACACCGGGGAGCTGTTTTTT. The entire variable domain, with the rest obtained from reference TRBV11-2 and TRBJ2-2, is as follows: EAGVAQSPRYKIIEKRQSVAFWCNPISGHATLYWYQQILGQGPKLLIQFQNNGVVDDSQLPKDRFSAERLKGVDSTLKIQPAKLEDSAVYLCASSRRGNTGELFFGEGSRLTVL.

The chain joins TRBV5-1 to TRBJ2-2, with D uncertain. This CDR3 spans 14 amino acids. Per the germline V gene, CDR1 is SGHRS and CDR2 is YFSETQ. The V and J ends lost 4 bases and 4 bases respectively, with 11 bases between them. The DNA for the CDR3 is TGCGCCAGCAGCCCCTCGGACGGCACCGGGGAGCTGTTTTTT. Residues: CASSPSDGTGELFF. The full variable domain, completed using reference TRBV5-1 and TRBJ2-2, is KAGVTQTPRYLIKTRGQQVTLSCSPISGHRSVSWYQQTPGQGLQFLFEYFSETQRNKGNFPGRFSGRQFSNSRSEMNVSTLELGDSALYLCASSPSDGTGELFFGEGSRLTVL.

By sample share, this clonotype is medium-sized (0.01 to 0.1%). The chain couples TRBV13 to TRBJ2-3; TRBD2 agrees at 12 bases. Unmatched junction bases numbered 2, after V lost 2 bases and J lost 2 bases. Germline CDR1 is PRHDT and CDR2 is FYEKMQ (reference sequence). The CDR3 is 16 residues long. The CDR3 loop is CASSLTSGGPTDTQYF. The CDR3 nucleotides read TGTGCCAGCAGCTTAACTAGCGGGGGGCCCACAGATACGCAGTATTTT.

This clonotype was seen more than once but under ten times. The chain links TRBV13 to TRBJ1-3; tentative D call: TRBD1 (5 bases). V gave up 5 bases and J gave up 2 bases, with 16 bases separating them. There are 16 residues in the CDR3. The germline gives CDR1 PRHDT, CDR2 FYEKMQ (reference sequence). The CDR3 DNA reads TGTGCCAGCAGCCTCAGGGAACCCTTTACTGGAAACACCATATATTTT. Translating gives CASSLREPFTGNTIYF.

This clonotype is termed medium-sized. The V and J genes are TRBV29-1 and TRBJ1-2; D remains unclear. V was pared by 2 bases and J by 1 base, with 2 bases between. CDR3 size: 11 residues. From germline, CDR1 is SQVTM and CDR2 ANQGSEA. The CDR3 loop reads CSVELNYGYTF. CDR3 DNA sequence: TGCAGCGTTGAACTTAACTATGGCTACACCTTC.

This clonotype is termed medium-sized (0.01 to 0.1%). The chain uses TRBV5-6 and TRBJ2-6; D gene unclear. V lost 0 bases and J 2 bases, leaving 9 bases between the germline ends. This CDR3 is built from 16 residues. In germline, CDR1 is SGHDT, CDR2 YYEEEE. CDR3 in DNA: TGTGCCAGCAGCTTGGAGGTGGCCCCTGGGGCCAACGTCCTGACTTTC. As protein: CASSLEVAPGANVLTF.

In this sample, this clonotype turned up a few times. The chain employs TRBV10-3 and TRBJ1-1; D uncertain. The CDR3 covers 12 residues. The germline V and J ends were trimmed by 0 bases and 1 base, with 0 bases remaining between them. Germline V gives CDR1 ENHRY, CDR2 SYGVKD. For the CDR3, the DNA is TGTGCCATCAGTGAGTCGAACACTGAAGCTTTCTTT. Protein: CAISESNTEAFF.

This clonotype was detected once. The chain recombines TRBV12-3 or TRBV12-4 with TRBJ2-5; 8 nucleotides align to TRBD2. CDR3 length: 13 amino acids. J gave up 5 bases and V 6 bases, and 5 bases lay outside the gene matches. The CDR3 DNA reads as TGTGCCAGCAGCCAGGGCGGGAGGGAGACCCAGTACTTC. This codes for CASSQGGRETQYF.

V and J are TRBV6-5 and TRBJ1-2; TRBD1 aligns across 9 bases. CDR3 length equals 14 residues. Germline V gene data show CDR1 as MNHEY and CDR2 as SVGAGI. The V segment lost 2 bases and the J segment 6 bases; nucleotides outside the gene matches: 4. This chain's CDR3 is CASSYTGGKNGYTF. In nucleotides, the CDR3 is TGTGCCAGCAGTTACACAGGGGGCAAGAATGGCTACACCTTC.